This note documents a single T cell receptor beta chain sequence. Its antigen is still unknown. The CDR3 extends over 12 amino acids. The germline CDR1 and CDR2 sequences are SQVTM and ANQGSEA. V was clipped by 5 bases and J by 3 bases, with 10 bases between them. The data are from a study of tumor-infiltrating lymphocytes in primary liver carcinoma. Unsorted whole blood supplied the blood RNA, and germline DNA was isolated too. TCR beta cDNA came from approximately 490 ng total RNA, primed with a constant-region primer. Libraries of TCR beta came from three nested multiplex PCR rounds with slightly modified ARM-PCR. It was with TRBV1-TRBV30 forward primers and a C-beta reverse primer that the first two PCR rounds were run, at roughly 10 cycles each. MiXCR, run by TCRdb on the multiplex PCR reads, gives a single entry per CDR3 protein. Of 330,000 or so distinct CDR3 sequences in the sample, almost 65% were seen once.

Study findings and constraints: In tumor-adjacent and tumor-blood pairs, overlap was lower than in tumor region pairs.

The clonotype originates from a man in his forties with primary liver carcinoma and hepatitis B virus infection. J is TRBJ1-1 and V is TRBV29-1; D is undetermined. Sequencing was done on a sample of peripheral blood. For the CDR3, the DNA is TGCAGCGTTAAGAGGTTGGACACTGAAGCTTTCTTT. Encoded protein: CSVKRLDTEAFF.